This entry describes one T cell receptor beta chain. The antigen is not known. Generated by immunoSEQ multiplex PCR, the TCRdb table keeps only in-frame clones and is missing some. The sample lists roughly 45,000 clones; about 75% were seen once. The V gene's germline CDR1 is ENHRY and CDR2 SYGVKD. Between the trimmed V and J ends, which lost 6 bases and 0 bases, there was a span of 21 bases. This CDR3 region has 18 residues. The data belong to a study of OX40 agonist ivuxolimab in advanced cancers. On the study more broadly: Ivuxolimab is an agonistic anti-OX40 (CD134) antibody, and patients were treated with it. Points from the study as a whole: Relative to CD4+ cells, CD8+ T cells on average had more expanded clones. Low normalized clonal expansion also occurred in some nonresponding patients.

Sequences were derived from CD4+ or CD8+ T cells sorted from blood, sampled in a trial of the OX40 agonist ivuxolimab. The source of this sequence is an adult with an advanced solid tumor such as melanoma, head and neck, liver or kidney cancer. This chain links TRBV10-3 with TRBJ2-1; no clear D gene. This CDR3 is CAIRADLIDPNSYNEQFF. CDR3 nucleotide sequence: TGTGCCATCAGGGCGGACCTTATTGACCCAAACTCCTACAATGAGCAGTTCTTC.